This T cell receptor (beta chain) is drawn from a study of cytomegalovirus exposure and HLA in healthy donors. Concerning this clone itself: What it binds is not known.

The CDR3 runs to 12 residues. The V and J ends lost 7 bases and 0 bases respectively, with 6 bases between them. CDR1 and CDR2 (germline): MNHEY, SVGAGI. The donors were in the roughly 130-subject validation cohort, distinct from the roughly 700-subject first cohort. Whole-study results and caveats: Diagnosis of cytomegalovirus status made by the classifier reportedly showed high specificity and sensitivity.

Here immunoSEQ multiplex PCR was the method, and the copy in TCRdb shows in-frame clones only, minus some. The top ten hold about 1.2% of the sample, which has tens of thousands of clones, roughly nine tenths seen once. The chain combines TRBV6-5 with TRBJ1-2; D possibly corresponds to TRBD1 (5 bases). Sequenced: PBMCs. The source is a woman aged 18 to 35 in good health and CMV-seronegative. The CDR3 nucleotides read TGTGCCAGCATGGACACTAACTATGGCTACACCTTC. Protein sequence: CASMDTNYGYTF.